What follows are 7 T cell receptor beta chains derived from one specimen sequenced in a study of cytomegalovirus exposure and HLA in healthy donors. PCR involved 60 Vbeta and 13 Jbeta primers. Assay: immunoSEQ multiplex PCR; the TCRdb copy retains only in-frame clones and omits some. The table lists under 250,000 clones, around 79% of them singletons. Material for sequencing was PBMCs. Receptors were obtained from a male donor in good health and CMV-seronegative.

The chain has TRBV7-8 and TRBJ2-1; no clear D gene. The CDR3 totals 15 residues. V shed 5 bases and J shed 4 bases, with 15 bases lying between them. CDR1 is SGHVS, CDR2 FQNEAQ, per germline. The CDR3 protein is CASSPREPVYNEQFF. CDR3 sequence (DNA): TGTGCCAGCAGCCCGCGAGAGCCCGTGTACAATGAGCAGTTCTTC.

The V call is TRBV14, the J call TRBJ1-6, with TRBD1 identical over 7 bases. CDR3 length: 14 residues. Germline V CDR1 and CDR2: SGHDN, FVKESK. Trimming cost V 1 base and J 7 bases; bases outside gene matches: 1. The CDR3 spells CASSQGQGNSPLHF. In nucleotides, the CDR3 is TGTGCCAGCAGCCAAGGACAGGGAAATTCACCCCTCCACTTT.

The rearrangement joins TRBV7-8 to TRBJ1-3, with 7 bases aligning to TRBD1. Germline V lookup: CDR1 SGHVS, CDR2 FQNEAQ. Trimming at V came to 4 bases and at J to 2 bases, leaving 8 bases not matched to a gene. This CDR3 is built from 16 residues. This chain's CDR3 is CASSSRDSSTGNTIYF. CDR3 sequence (DNA): TGTGCCAGCAGCTCCCGGGACAGCTCGACTGGAAACACCATATATTTT.

This chain joins TRBV7-9 and TRBJ1-5, with D hard to call. V gave up 1 base and J gave up 2 bases, with 9 bases separating them. The CDR3 is 15 residues long. CDR1 is SEHNR and CDR2 is FQNEAQ in the germline V gene (reference sequence). Here the CDR3 reads CASSLGGWGNQPQHF. The CDR3 DNA reads as TGTGCCAGCAGCTTAGGCGGTTGGGGCAATCAGCCCCAGCATTTT.

This clone appeared a single time. The chain has TRBV18 and TRBJ1-5; D is unresolved. In germline, CDR1 is KGHSH, CDR2 LQKENI. The CDR3 runs to 15 residues. Trimming took off 5 bases at V and 2 bases at J, with 13 bases between the two ends. The CDR3 loop reads CASSDWTGGNQPQHF. CDR3 DNA sequence: TGTGCCAGCTCAGATTGGACTGGAGGCAATCAGCCCCAGCATTTT.

This chain links TRBV5-1 with TRBJ2-1; D uncertain. CDR1 and CDR2 (germline): SGHRS, YFSETQ. V dropped 0 bases and J dropped 7 bases, with 17 bases sitting between them. The CDR3 extends over 16 amino acids. The CDR3 reads CASSLVSGGSQNEQFF. CDR3 in DNA: TGCGCCAGCAGCTTGGTCTCAGGTGGAAGCCAAAATGAGCAGTTCTTC.

The chain has TRBV27 and TRBJ2-2, with D perhaps TRBD2 (6 bases). The CDR3 contains 17 residues. The ends were cut back, 3 bases at V and 3 bases at J, with 17 bases in the middle. Germline lookup yields CDR1 MNHEY and CDR2 SMNVEV (reference sequence). For the CDR3, the DNA is TGTGCCAGCAGTTTCAGAAGGGGCGGGAAGGACACCGGGGAGCTGTTTTTT. Its translation: CASSFRRGGKDTGELFF.